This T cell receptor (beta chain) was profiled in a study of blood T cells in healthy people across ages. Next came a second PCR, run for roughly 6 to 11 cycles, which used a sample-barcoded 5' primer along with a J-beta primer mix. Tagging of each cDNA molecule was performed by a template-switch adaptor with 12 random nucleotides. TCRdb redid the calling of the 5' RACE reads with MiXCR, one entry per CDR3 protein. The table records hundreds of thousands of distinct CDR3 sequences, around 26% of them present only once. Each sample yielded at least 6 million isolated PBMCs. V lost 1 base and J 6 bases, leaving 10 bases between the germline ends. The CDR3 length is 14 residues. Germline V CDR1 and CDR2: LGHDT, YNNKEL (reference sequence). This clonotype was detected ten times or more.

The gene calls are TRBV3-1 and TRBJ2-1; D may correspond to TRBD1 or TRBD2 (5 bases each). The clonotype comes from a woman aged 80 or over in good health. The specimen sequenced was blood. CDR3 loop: CASSQVGAGNEQFF. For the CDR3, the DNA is TGTGCCAGCAGCCAAGTCGGGGCCGGCAATGAGCAGTTCTTC.